The present T cell receptor (beta chain) was sequenced within a study of T cell repertoires in cytomegalovirus infection. TCRdb analysed the reads with MiXCR anew, one entry per CDR3 protein. The sample gives hundreds of thousands of distinct CDR3 sequences, under 20% of which show up once; around 13% is in the top ten. The receptor was isolated from a human donor in good health (CMV status not recorded). Some clones in this sample may be carry-over from other donors' samples. Sequencing input: PBMCs.

In DNA form, the CDR3 reads TGCAGCGTGGGACAGGGGAGCAATCAGCCCCAGCATTTT. It yields the protein CSVGQGSNQPQHF. This chain uses TRBV29-1 with TRBJ1-5; 10 bases map to TRBD1. V gave up 6 bases and J gave up 1 base; unmatched junction bases: 0. Germline V gene sequence: CDR1 SQVTM, CDR2 ANQGSEA. The length of the CDR3 is 13 residues.